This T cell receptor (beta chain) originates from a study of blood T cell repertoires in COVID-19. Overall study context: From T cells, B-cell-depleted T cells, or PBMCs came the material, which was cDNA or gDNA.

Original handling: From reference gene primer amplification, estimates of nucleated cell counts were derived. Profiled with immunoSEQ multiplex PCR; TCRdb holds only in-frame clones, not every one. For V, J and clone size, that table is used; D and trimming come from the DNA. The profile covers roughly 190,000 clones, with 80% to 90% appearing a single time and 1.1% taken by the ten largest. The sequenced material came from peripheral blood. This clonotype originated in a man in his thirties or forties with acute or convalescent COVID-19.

The CDR3 DNA reads as TGTGCCAGCAGGGGGGCTAGCGGGAGTCGGTACGAGCAGTACTTC. Protein product: CASRGASGSRYEQYF. The chain uses TRBV2 and TRBJ2-7, with 10 positions matching TRBD2. The CDR3 contains 15 residues. V gave up 6 bases and J gave up 4 bases; unmatched junction bases: 9. Germline V gene data show CDR1 as SNHLY and CDR2 as FYNNEI.